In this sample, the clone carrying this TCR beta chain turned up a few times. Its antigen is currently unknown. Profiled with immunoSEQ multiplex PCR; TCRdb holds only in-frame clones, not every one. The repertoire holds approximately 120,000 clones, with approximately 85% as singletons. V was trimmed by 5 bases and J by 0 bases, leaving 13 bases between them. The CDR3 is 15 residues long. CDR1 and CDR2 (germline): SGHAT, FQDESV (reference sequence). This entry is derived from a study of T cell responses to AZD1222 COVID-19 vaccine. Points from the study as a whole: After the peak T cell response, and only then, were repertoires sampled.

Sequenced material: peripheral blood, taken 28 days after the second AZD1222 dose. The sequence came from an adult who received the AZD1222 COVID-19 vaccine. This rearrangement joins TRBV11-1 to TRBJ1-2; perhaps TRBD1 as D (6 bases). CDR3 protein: CASSVRDTSNYGYTF. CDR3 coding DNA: TGTGCCAGCAGCGTCCGGGACACCTCTAACTATGGCTACACCTTC.